Following are 23 T cell receptor beta chains from one sample sequenced in a study of blood T cell repertoires in COVID-19. The method was immunoSEQ multiplex PCR; TCRdb's version includes in-frame clones alone and lacks a portion of them. The sample lists 70,000 to 95,000 clones; under 80% were seen once. Sequencing was done on a sample of peripheral blood. The receptors come from a man between 60 and 75 years old with COVID-19, enrolled during active disease.

This sequence joins TRBV4-3 and TRBJ1-3, with TRBD1 as a possible D gene (6 bases). The CDR3 length is 18 residues. V was pared by 0 bases and J by 0 bases, with 15 bases between. Germline CDR1 reads LGHNA; CDR2 reads YSLEER. The CDR3 reads CASSQDPTGTSSGNTIYF. In DNA form, the CDR3 reads TGCGCCAGCAGCCAAGATCCCACAGGGACTAGCTCTGGAAACACCATATATTTT.

The rearrangement uses TRBV29-1 and TRBJ1-3; D possibly corresponds to TRBD1 (6 bases). Germline CDR1 is SQVTM and CDR2 is ANQGSEA. The CDR3 has 15 amino acids. Deletions cut 0 bases from V and 4 bases from J, with 13 bases between. The DNA of the CDR3 is TGCAGCGTTGAAGAGGGGGCAGGTTCGGGAAACACCATATATTTT. Its translation is CSVEEGAGSGNTIYF.

V and J are TRBV11-3 and TRBJ1-4, with D possibly TRBD1 on 5 matching bases. Germline CDR1 and CDR2: SGHNT and YENEEA. CDR3 length equals 15 residues. Trimming stripped 4 bases from V and 4 bases from J, with 13 bases between. The CDR3: CASSSSWTINEKLFF. CDR3 sequence (DNA): TGTGCCAGCAGCTCCTCCTGGACAATTAATGAAAAACTGTTTTTT.

The CDR3 sequence: CASSFIRTGATGELFF. DNA of the CDR3: TGTGCCAGCAGCTTTATTAGGACAGGGGCGACCGGGGAGCTGTTTTTT. The chain employs TRBV13 and TRBJ2-2; 9 bases agree with TRBD1. There are 16 residues in the CDR3. The junction had 7 bases not matched to a gene; V was cut back by 3 bases and J by 5 bases. Germline assignment: CDR1 PRHDT and CDR2 FYEKMQ (reference sequence).

The V and J genes are TRBV5-5 and TRBJ1-6, with TRBD1 identical over 7 bases. The germline CDR1 and CDR2 sequences are SGHKS and YYEKEE (reference sequence). The CDR3 has 14 amino acids. Unmatched junction bases numbered 1, after V lost 4 bases and J lost 3 bases. The CDR3 coding sequence is TGTGCCAGCAGCCGGGACAGCTATAATTCACCCCTCCACTTT. This sequence encodes CASSRDSYNSPLHF. Filled out from reference TRBV5-5 and TRBJ1-6, the complete variable domain reads DAGVTQSPTHLIKTRGQQVTLRCSPISGHKSVSWYQQVLGQGPQFIFQYYEKEERGRGNFPDRFSARQFPNYSSELNVNALLLGDSALYLCASSRDSYNSPLHFGNGTRLTVT.

This rearrangement joins TRBV7-3 to TRBJ2-3; D possibly corresponds to TRBD2 (6 bases). There are 16 residues in the CDR3. V shed 3 bases and J shed 3 bases, with 16 bases lying between them. Looked up from germline, CDR1 is SGHTA and CDR2 is FQGTGA. The CDR3 sequence: CASSFKRTGVTDTQYF. In DNA, the CDR3 is TGTGCCAGCAGCTTCAAAAGGACGGGAGTAACAGATACGCAGTATTTT.

The V call is TRBV24-1, the J call TRBJ2-1, with 7 bases lining up with TRBD1. V shed 3 bases, J shed 4 bases, and the junction held 5 bases outside the gene matches. This CDR3 spans 15 amino acids. Looked up from germline, CDR1 is KGHDR and CDR2 is SFDVKD. CDR3 protein: CATSDDRVGYNEQFF. CDR3 DNA sequence: TGTGCCACCAGTGATGACAGGGTAGGTTACAATGAGCAGTTCTTC.

This clone has more than one count but fewer than ten. This sequence joins TRBV6-5 and TRBJ2-7; a weak D match, TRBD2 (5 bases). This CDR3 contains 13 residues. Trimming cost V 11 bases and J 7 bases, with 21 bases left between them. Germline CDR1 reads MNHEY; CDR2 reads SVGAGI. CDR3 loop: CAAARAPGEEQYF. CDR3 sequence (DNA): TGTGCCGCTGCGCGGGCCCCCGGGGAGGAGCAGTACTTC.

The V call is TRBV7-6, the J call TRBJ1-5, with unresolved D. V gave up 3 bases and J gave up 7 bases, with 10 bases separating them. The CDR3 consists of 13 residues. CDR1 is SGHVS, CDR2 FNYEAQ, per germline. CDR3 DNA: TGTGCCAGCAGCTTTTCCCACGAGCAGCCCCAGCATTTT. It is translated as CASSFSHEQPQHF.

This clone was observed a few times. V is TRBV7-9 and J is TRBJ2-1, with D possibly matching TRBD1 (6 bases). V was cut by 6 bases and J by 0 bases, with 12 bases left in between. In germline, CDR1 is SEHNR, CDR2 FQNEAQ (reference sequence). This CDR3 is 15 amino acids long. CDR3 region: CASRGAISSYNEQFF. The CDR3 region has the DNA TGTGCCAGCAGGGGGGCGATTAGCTCCTACAATGAGCAGTTCTTC.

This sequence joins TRBV7-9 and TRBJ2-6, with D perhaps TRBD1 (6 bases). This CDR3 has 16 amino acids. The germline gives CDR1 SEHNR, CDR2 FQNEAQ (reference sequence). V was cut by 5 bases and J by 0 bases, with 11 bases left in between. The CDR3: CASSQGQISGANVLTF. CDR3 DNA sequence: TGTGCCAGCAGCCAGGGACAAATCTCTGGGGCCAACGTCCTGACTTTC.

This chain links TRBV21-1 with TRBJ2-7; the table names TRBD1, a call not compared with the DNA. TRBV21-1 is labeled a pseudogene. This CDR3 contains 16 residues. The CDR3 reads CASSKAGTRSSYEQYF. For the CDR3, the DNA is TGTGCCAGCAGCAAAGCTGGGACAAGGAGCTCCTACGAGCAGTACTTC.

A few counts support this clone. Here the CDR3 reads CASSNYGTGDQPQHF. CDR3 nucleotide sequence: TGTGCCAGCAGCAACTACGGGACAGGGGATCAGCCCCAGCATTTT. This chain connects TRBV11-2 to TRBJ1-5; TRBD1 matches at 10 bases. The length of the CDR3 is 15 residues. Germline loops: CDR1 SGHAT, CDR2 FQNNGV. Trimming removed 5 bases from V and 5 bases from J; junction bases left unmatched: 6.

The chain employs TRBV11-2 and TRBJ2-1; 14 bases fit TRBD2. CDR3 length equals 15 residues. V shed 5 bases, J shed 7 bases, and the junction held 4 bases outside the gene matches. Looked up from germline, CDR1 is SGHAT and CDR2 is FQNNGV. The CDR3 DNA follows: TGTGCCAGCAGCGCGGGACTAGCGGGGGAAAATGAGCAGTTCTTC. It specifies CASSAGLAGENEQFF.

This clone was seen once. The chain recombines TRBV13 with TRBJ1-2, with D tentatively TRBD1 (5 bases). The germline V and J ends were trimmed by 5 bases and 0 bases, with 10 bases remaining between them. Germline lookup yields CDR1 PRHDT and CDR2 FYEKMQ (reference sequence). This CDR3 contains 14 residues. The CDR3 DNA reads as TGTGCCAGCAGCCTGACAGCGACTAACTATGGCTACACCTTC. Its translation: CASSLTATNYGYTF.

The table lists this clone with a count of one. The J gene is TRBJ2-2, the V gene TRBV27, with D maybe TRBD1 (6 bases). Germline V CDR1 and CDR2: MNHEY, SMNVEV (reference sequence). The CDR3 has 15 residues. Trimming pared 10 bases from V and 5 bases from J, leaving 20 bases between. The CDR3 DNA follows: TGTGCCAACGATCCGGGAAAGAGGGGGACCGGGGAGCTGTTTTTT. It codes for CANDPGKRGTGELFF.

The chain links TRBV29-1 to TRBJ2-3; D is unresolved. There are 14 residues in the CDR3. The V gene's germline CDR1 is SQVTM and CDR2 ANQGSEA. Trimming pared 4 bases from V and 0 bases from J, leaving 11 bases between. CDR3 coding DNA: TGCAGCGTTGGTGCCCAGACTAGCACAGATACGCAGTATTTT. Its protein is CSVGAQTSTDTQYF.

The rearrangement links TRBV6-2 or TRBV6-3 to TRBJ2-1, with TRBD1 identical over 7 bases. Looked up from germline, CDR1 is MNHEY and CDR2 is SVGEGT. The V and J ends lost 5 bases and 8 bases, in that order; junction bases with no gene match: 9. The length of the CDR3 is 14 residues. The CDR3 loop is CASSRVDRAHEQFF. The CDR3 bases are TGTGCCAGCAGTAGGGTAGACAGGGCCCATGAGCAGTTCTTC.

The gene calls are TRBV11-3 and TRBJ2-3; TRBD2 might be the D (5 bases). Trimming pared 5 bases from V and 1 base from J, leaving 13 bases between. This CDR3 region has 15 residues. Germline V CDR1 and CDR2: SGHNT, YENEEA. The CDR3 protein is CASSQGVGGTDTQYF. CDR3 nucleotide sequence: TGTGCCAGCAGCCAAGGCGTGGGAGGCACAGATACGCAGTATTTT.

This sequence joins TRBV20-1 and TRBJ1-2, with TRBD1 identical over 11 bases. This CDR3 comprises 16 residues. Trimming cost V 3 bases and J 5 bases; bases outside gene matches: 11. Per the germline V gene, CDR1 is DFQATT and CDR2 is SNEGSKA (reference sequence). DNA of the CDR3: TGCAGTGCTAGTGGCTGGACAGGGGGCTTTAGTTATGGCTACACCTTC. Translating it yields CSASGWTGGFSYGYTF.

This clone was seen a few times. The chain is built from TRBV18 and TRBJ2-1; 7 positions agree with TRBD2. Germline lookup yields CDR1 KGHSH and CDR2 LQKENI. With 0 bases clipped from V and 2 bases from J, the junction kept 4 bases outside the gene matches. The length of the CDR3 is 16 residues. CDR3 DNA sequence: TGTGCCAGCTCACCACCCCCCGCGGGAGCCTACAATGAGCAGTTCTTC. It is translated as CASSPPPAGAYNEQFF.

This clone has at least ten counts. The chain recombines TRBV5-1 with TRBJ2-7; no clear D. V shed 0 bases and J shed 2 bases, with 9 bases lying between them. This CDR3 is 14 amino acids long. The germline CDR1 and CDR2 sequences are SGHRS and YFSETQ. CDR3 in amino acids: CASSLVSGTYEQYF. The CDR3 DNA is TGCGCCAGCAGCTTGGTCTCAGGAACCTACGAGCAGTACTTC.

This rearrangement joins TRBV2 to TRBJ2-3; D gene unclear. The germline V gene has CDR1 SNHLY and CDR2 FYNNEI. Trimming stripped 4 bases from V and 6 bases from J, with 11 bases between. CDR3 length: 13 residues. CDR3 nucleotide sequence: TGTGCCAGCAGTGGTGACACCCGCGATACGCAGTATTTT. As protein: CASSGDTRDTQYF.